These 26 T cell receptor beta chains came from one sample sequenced in a study of T cells in Graves' hyperthyroidism and ophthalmopathy. It was RNA transcripts that yielded the amplified TCR beta CDR3 regions. HTBI primers were employed in a first-round RT-PCR of the TCR CDR3. In TCRdb, the multiplex PCR reads were re-called with MiXCR into one record per CDR3 protein. The sample includes around 380,000 distinct CDR3 sequences, about 13% of them seen just once. The specimen sequenced was blood. These receptors were collected from a man aged 30 to 39 with Graves' hyperthyroidism that later progressed to Graves' ophthalmopathy.

In its sample, this clonotype was seen a few times. The V gene is TRBV15, the J gene TRBJ1-4; TRBD1 aligns across 10 bases. The CDR3 is 15 residues long. The germline gives CDR1 LNHNV, CDR2 YYDKDF (reference sequence). V was clipped by 6 bases and J by 6 bases; unmatched bases: 7. CDR3 bases: TGTGCCACCAGGCCGGGACAGGGGTCAGATGAAAAACTGTTTTTT. Amino acids: CATRPGQGSDEKLFF.

This rearrangement joins TRBV4-1 to TRBJ2-7, with 9 nucleotides matching TRBD2. The CDR3 contains 15 residues. V shed 1 base and J 4 bases; nucleotides not matched to a gene: 5. In germline, CDR1 is MGHRA, CDR2 YSYEKL. The CDR3 coding sequence is TGCGCCAGCAGCCAAGTGGGTAGCGGGAGATACGAGCAGTACTTC. Encoded protein: CASSQVGSGRYEQYF.

CDR3 nucleotides: TGCGCCAGCAGCTTGTTCCCCCAAGAGACCCAGTACTTC. Translating it yields CASSLFPQETQYF. V gene TRBV5-1 combines with J gene TRBJ2-5; D remains ambiguous. Trimming took 1 base from V and 1 from J, leaving 5 bases between them. The CDR3 covers 13 residues. Germline CDR1 reads SGHRS; CDR2 reads YFSETQ. Based on the CDR3 plus reference TRBV5-1 and TRBJ2-5, the full variable domain is KAGVTQTPRYLIKTRGQQVTLSCSPISGHRSVSWYQQTPGQGLQFLFEYFSETQRNKGNFPGRFSGRQFSNSRSEMNVSTLELGDSALYLCASSLFPQETQYFGPGTRLLVL.

This clonotype was found a few times. The gene calls are TRBV20-1 and TRBJ1-2, with 8 bases fitting TRBD1. The CDR3 contains 13 residues. Germline trimming cut 3 bases from V and 4 bases from J; bases unmatched to any gene: 4. Germline loops: CDR1 DFQATT, CDR2 SNEGSKA (reference sequence). CDR3 sequence reads: CSASDRGGYGYTF. The DNA of the CDR3 is TGCAGTGCTAGCGACAGGGGAGGCTATGGCTACACCTTC.

This clonotype was picked up many times. The chain recombines TRBV3-1 with TRBJ2-3; 7 bases align to TRBD2. V shed 1 base and J 2 bases; nucleotides not matched to a gene: 9. Germline V gene data show CDR1 as LGHDT and CDR2 as YNNKEL (reference sequence). The CDR3 length is 17 residues. The CDR3 DNA follows: TGTGCCAGCAGCCAAGCTTGGCTAGCGGAGATCACAGATACGCAGTATTTT. This gives the protein CASSQAWLAEITDTQYF.

This clonotype was counted many times. V gene TRBV28 combines with J gene TRBJ2-1; 11 positions match TRBD2. V lost 8 bases to trimming and J lost 3 bases; unmatched junction nucleotides: 3. The CDR3 is 14 amino acids. The germline V gene has CDR1 MDHEN and CDR2 SYDVKM. As DNA, the CDR3 is TGTGCCAGCGAGACTAGCGGGGTCTACAATGAGCAGTTCTTC. Translated, it gives CASETSGVYNEQFF. Full variable domain (rest looked up from reference TRBV28 and TRBJ2-1): DVKVTQSSRYLVKRTGEKVFLECVQDMDHENMFWYRQDPGLGLRLIYFSYDVKMKEKGDIPEGYSVSREKKERFSLILESASTNQTSMYLCASETSGVYNEQFFGPGTRLTVL.

This clonotype was detected a few times. The rearrangement joins TRBV5-1 to TRBJ1-2; 9 nucleotides align to TRBD1. Trimming at V came to 8 bases and at J to 8 bases, leaving 4 bases not matched to a gene. Germline loops: CDR1 SGHRS, CDR2 YFSETQ. This CDR3 is built from 11 residues. The CDR3 region is CASRTGEGYTF. CDR3 nucleotide sequence: TGCGCCAGTAGGACAGGGGAAGGCTACACCTTC.

This clonotype was picked up many times. This chain links TRBV6-1 with TRBJ2-3, with 8 nucleotides matching TRBD2. Germline trimming cut 6 bases from V and 4 bases from J; bases unmatched to any gene: 6. The CDR3 has 14 residues. Germline CDR1 is MNHNS and CDR2 is SASEGT. CDR3 coding DNA: TGTGCCAGCAGCAAAGCGGGGGCGTCAGATACGCAGTATTTT. Protein sequence: CASSKAGASDTQYF.

This clonotype appeared a few times. The chain recombines TRBV5-1 with TRBJ2-7, with no clear D. The germline V gene encodes CDR1 SGHRS and CDR2 YFSETQ. The CDR3 runs to 14 residues. V lost 0 bases and J 2 bases, leaving 9 bases between the germline ends. Here the CDR3 reads CASSLDGTAYEQYF. DNA of the CDR3: TGCGCCAGCAGCTTGGACGGAACTGCCTACGAGCAGTACTTC.

A remark on this clonotype: A much larger clone differs by one base, so this may be a read error. The V call is TRBV12-3 or TRBV12-4, the J call TRBJ1-2; D may be TRBD1 (6 bases). CDR3 length equals 13 residues. The CDR3 coding sequence is TGTACCAGCAGCCAGGACAGATACTATGGCTACACCTTC. This gives the protein CTSSQDRYYGYTF.

This clonotype was picked up a small number of times. The chain combines TRBV6-1 with TRBJ1-2; 8 nucleotides line up with TRBD1. V shed 2 bases, J shed 8 bases, and the junction held 7 bases outside the gene matches. Per the germline V gene, CDR1 is MNHNS and CDR2 is SASEGT. The CDR3 is 14 amino acids. As DNA, the CDR3 is TGTGCCAGCAGTGAAATGTTGACAGGGGTCGGCTACACCTTC. It codes for CASSEMLTGVGYTF.

The rearrangement links TRBV7-9 to TRBJ1-2, with D possibly being TRBD1 (5 bases). Trimming stripped 7 bases from V and 5 bases from J, with 11 bases between. The CDR3 has 12 residues. The germline CDR1 and CDR2 sequences are SEHNR and FQNEAQ (reference sequence). The CDR3 nucleotides read TGTGCCAGCAACGACAGTCCATATGGCTACACCTTC. Protein product: CASNDSPYGYTF.

This clonotype was picked up many times. The genes are TRBV20-1 and TRBJ1-5, with a possible D match to TRBD1 (5 bases). The germline V gene has CDR1 DFQATT and CDR2 SNEGSKA (reference sequence). Trimming left V 2 bases short and J 5 bases short, with 7 bases between. This CDR3 contains 12 residues. This CDR3 is CSARQGDQPQHF. CDR3 DNA: TGCAGTGCTAGACAGGGAGATCAGCCCCAGCATTTT.

The chain uses TRBV5-5 and TRBJ2-5, with TRBD1 identical over 11 bases. Germline CDR1 is SGHKS and CDR2 is YYEKEE (reference sequence). This CDR3 is 15 amino acids long. Unmatched junction bases numbered 6, after V lost 4 bases and J lost 4 bases. The CDR3 nucleotides read TGTGCCAGCAGCCTAAGGACAGGGGGCGCAGAGACCCAGTACTTC. This gives the protein CASSLRTGGAETQYF.

This clonotype was observed many times. The chain employs TRBV7-9 and TRBJ2-7; the D is unclear. V shed 5 bases and J shed 0 bases, with 14 bases lying between them. Per the germline V gene, CDR1 is SEHNR and CDR2 is FQNEAQ (reference sequence). This CDR3 comprises 15 residues. The CDR3 region is CASSPAGWSSYEQYF. The CDR3, as DNA: TGTGCCAGCAGCCCAGCCGGTTGGAGCTCCTACGAGCAGTACTTC.

This clonotype appeared a few times. This chain links TRBV18 with TRBJ2-7; D may be TRBD1 (6 bases). Trimming took 4 bases from V and 1 from J, leaving 14 bases between them. In germline, CDR1 is KGHSH, CDR2 LQKENI. The CDR3 is made up of 15 amino acids. The CDR3 here is CASSLREGGSYEQYF. The CDR3 DNA sequence: TGTGCCAGCTCACTCCGGGAAGGGGGATCCTACGAGCAGTACTTC. Based on the CDR3 plus reference TRBV18 and TRBJ2-7, the full variable domain is NAGVMQNPRHLVRRRGQEARLRCSPMKGHSHVYWYRQLPEEGLKFMVYLQKENIIDESGMPKERFSAEFPKEGPSILRIQQVVRGDSAAYFCASSLREGGSYEQYFGPGTRLTVT.

This clonotype was seen at least ten times. The chain uses TRBV20-1 and TRBJ2-7, with D hard to call. The CDR3 consists of 12 residues. The V gene lost 2 bases and the J gene lost 3 bases, with 8 bases spanning the gap. Looked up from germline, CDR1 is DFQATT and CDR2 is SNEGSKA (reference sequence). CDR3 sequence: CSARPHSYEQYF. In DNA form, the CDR3 reads TGCAGTGCTAGACCCCACAGCTACGAGCAGTACTTC.

For this clonotype: One end of the junction varies from germline; a read error may be responsible. V usage is TRBV5-1 and J usage is TRBJ1-4, with D unclear. CDR3 length: 15 amino acids. CDR1 and CDR2 (germline): SGHRS, YFSETQ. CDR3 coding DNA: TGCGCCAGCAACTTGGGAGGCGCAACTAATGAAAAACTGTTTTTT. Encoded protein: CASNLGGATNEKLFF.

This clonotype has a count of ten or more. The chain has TRBV5-1 and TRBJ1-1, with 8 nucleotides matching TRBD1. CDR3 length: 13 amino acids. Trimming cost V 3 bases and J 4 bases; bases outside gene matches: 2. Germline loops: CDR1 SGHRS, CDR2 YFSETQ. CDR3 sequence reads: CASSWGQVTEAFF. The CDR3 bases are TGCGCCAGCAGCTGGGGACAGGTCACTGAAGCTTTCTTT.

This clonotype came up many times. V and J are TRBV24-1 and TRBJ2-1; D is unresolved. The V end lost 6 bases, the J end lost 1 base, and 9 bases lay between the germline ends. This CDR3 has 14 residues. Germline CDR1 and CDR2: KGHDR and SFDVKD. DNA of the CDR3: TGTGCCACCAGTTCGACTGAATCCTACAATGAGCAGTTCTTC. It is translated as CATSSTESYNEQFF.

This chain uses TRBV20-1 with TRBJ1-4; tentative D call: TRBD1 (5 bases). Germline assignment: CDR1 DFQATT and CDR2 SNEGSKA (reference sequence). V shed 3 bases and J shed 0 bases, with 20 bases lying between them. CDR3 size: 18 residues. This CDR3 reads CSARWDTGPVATNEKLFF. The CDR3 DNA is TGCAGTGCTAGGTGGGATACGGGGCCGGTTGCAACTAATGAAAAACTGTTTTTT.

This clonotype showed up just a few times. Mismatch with germline at one junction end may stem from a read error. CDR3 in amino acids: CGSSLARTGGRGETQYF. As DNA, the CDR3 is TGTGGCAGCAGCTTAGCGCGGACAGGGGGCCGGGGGGAGACCCAGTACTTC. The V gene is TRBV7-9, the J gene TRBJ2-5; 11 bases match TRBD1. CDR1 and CDR2 from the germline V gene are SEHNR and FQNEAQ (reference sequence). The CDR3 has 17 residues.

Ten or more counts support this clonotype. The gene calls are TRBV5-1 and TRBJ1-2, with 8 bases fitting TRBD1. J was trimmed by 7 bases and V by 4 bases; bases with no gene match: 3. Germline CDR1 reads SGHRS; CDR2 reads YFSETQ. The CDR3 runs to 12 residues. The DNA of the CDR3 is TGCGCCAGCAGCATTGACAGGGGTGGCTACACCTTC. Its translation is CASSIDRGGYTF.

This clonotype was recorded a few times. This chain uses TRBV15 with TRBJ1-5; 10 positions agree with TRBD1. V lost 5 bases to trimming and J lost 5 bases; unmatched junction nucleotides: 6. The CDR3 sequence is 15 residues long. Germline CDR1 LNHNV, CDR2 YYDKDF (reference sequence). The CDR3 DNA sequence: TGTGCCACCAGCGCGGACAGGGGGATGTATCAGCCCCAGCATTTT. Translation: CATSADRGMYQPQHF. Full variable domain (remainder filled in from reference TRBV15 and TRBJ1-5): DAMVIQNPRYQVTQFGKPVTLSCSQTLNHNVMYWYQQKSSQAPKLLFHYYDKDFNNEADTPDNFQSRRPNTSFCFLDIRSPGLGDTAMYLCATSADRGMYQPQHFGDGTRLSIL.

This clonotype was observed at least ten times. The chain couples TRBV18 to TRBJ1-4; D is ambiguous. The V gene's germline CDR1 is KGHSH and CDR2 LQKENI. The CDR3 contains 14 residues. V dropped 1 base and J dropped 8 bases, with 11 bases sitting between them. Written as DNA, the CDR3 is TGTGCCAGCTCACCACGCAATGGGGTGGAAAAACTGTTTTTT. The encoded protein is CASSPRNGVEKLFF. Full variable domain (outside the CDR3, taken from reference TRBV18 and TRBJ1-4): NAGVMQNPRHLVRRRGQEARLRCSPMKGHSHVYWYRQLPEEGLKFMVYLQKENIIDESGMPKERFSAEFPKEGPSILRIQQVVRGDSAAYFCASSPRNGVEKLFFGSGTQLSVL.

This clonotype has a handful of counts. Germline is not matched at one junction end, which may reflect a read error. The CDR3 sequence is CAGSYSDGYTEAFF. The CDR3 coding sequence is TGTGCCGGCAGTTACTCGGACGGGTACACTGAAGCTTTCTTT. The chain couples TRBV6-5 to TRBJ1-1; the D is unclear. Per the germline V gene, CDR1 is MNHEY and CDR2 is SVGAGI. The length of the CDR3 is 14 residues.